Listed below are T cell receptor beta chains from one sample, sequenced in a study of cytomegalovirus exposure and HLA in healthy donors. Clones were read by immunoSEQ multiplex PCR, and TCRdb kept only the in-frame ones, dropping some. The sample carries more than 95,000 clones, about 10% recorded once. The sequenced sample was PBMCs. Receptors were obtained from a woman aged 18-29 years in good health and CMV-seropositive. The CDR3 runs from the conserved cysteine through the conserved F or W. A D gene is named only where the DNA matches it firmly. For some rows the clone size is stated as once, few or many, or as a class when expanded; others skip it.

clone_size j_call v_call d_call cdr3_aa cdr3_nt
few TRBJ2-7 TRBV5-6 - CASGPSTPTYEQYF TGTGCCAGCGGCCCTTCGACACCTACCTACGAGCAGTACTTC
few TRBJ2-7 TRBV9 TRBD1 CASSARQGLGEQYF TGTGCCAGCAGCGCACGACAGGGATTGGGCGAGCAGTACTTC
- TRBJ1-1 TRBV29-1 - CSVEAQVNTEAFF TGCAGCGTTGAAGCGCAGGTTAACACTGAAGCTTTCTTT
few TRBJ2-2 TRBV6-1 - CDRSFQGTGELFF TGTGACAGAAGTTTTCAGGGAACCGGGGAGCTGTTTTTT
- TRBJ2-2 TRBV30 TRBD2 CAWGLAGSQLFF TGTGCCTGGGGACTAGCGGGATCACAGCTGTTTTTT
- TRBJ1-1 TRBV29-1 - CSVLGRMNTEAFF TGCAGCGTTCTGGGCAGGATGAACACTGAAGCTTTCTTT
few TRBJ2-5 TRBV2 TRBD1 CASMGQGLGQETQYF TGTGCCAGCATGGGACAGGGATTAGGACAAGAGACCCAGTACTTC
few TRBJ1-2 TRBV30 - CAWSWDIYGYTF TGTGCCTGGAGTTGGGACATCTATGGCTACACCTTC
few TRBJ2-7 TRBV27 - CASSFGKGYEQYF TGTGCCAGCAGTTTCGGGAAGGGATACGAGCAGTACTTC
few TRBJ2-4 TRBV27 - CASSFYANLAKNIQYF TGTGCCAGCAGTTTTTACGCGAATCTAGCCAAAAACATTCAGTACTTC
few TRBJ2-3 TRBV28 - CASSLRDTQYF TGTGCCAGCAGTCTGCGGGATACGCAGTATTTT
few TRBJ1-3 TRBV9 - CASSVSQGFGNTIYF TGTGCCAGCAGCGTCTCGCAGGGCTTCGGAAACACCATATATTTT
- TRBJ2-1 TRBV6-6 TRBD2 CASNPALLGAGNEQFF TGTGCCAGCAACCCCGCCCTGTTGGGAGCGGGGAATGAGCAGTTCTTC
few TRBJ2-7 TRBV10-2 TRBD1 CASSATGGLRGDEQYF TGCGCCAGCAGCGCTACAGGGGGCTTGAGAGGGGACGAGCAGTACTTC
- TRBJ1-2 TRBV29-1 - CSATPGDGYTF TGCAGCGCCACCCCGGGGGATGGCTACACCTTC
- TRBJ2-7 TRBV6-6 - CASTLSGGRVGYEQYF TGTGCCAGCACCCTCTCGGGGGGCAGGGTGGGCTACGAGCAGTACTTC
few TRBJ2-3 TRBV4-1 - CASSQDLVLYLSTDTQYF TGCGCCAGCAGCCAAGATTTGGTACTATATCTTAGCACAGATACGCAGTATTTT
- TRBJ1-1 TRBV11-2 - CASSLGGGVPEAFF TGTGCCAGCAGCTTAGGGGGGGGAGTCCCTGAAGCTTTCTTT
few TRBJ2-3 TRBV27 TRBD2 CASRTSGRPDTQYF TGTGCCAGCAGAACTAGCGGGAGGCCAGATACGCAGTATTTT
few TRBJ2-2 TRBV11-3 - CASSLDGGNTGELFF TGTGCCAGCAGCTTAGACGGGGGAAACACCGGGGAGCTGTTTTTT
- TRBJ1-5 TRBV9 - CASTGGGGGSNQPQHF TGTGCCAGCACCGGGGGTGGCGGTGGAAGCAATCAGCCCCAGCATTTT
- TRBJ2-3 TRBV11-2 TRBD1 CASSQGTAASTDTQYF TGTGCCAGCAGCCAAGGGACAGCCGCTAGCACAGATACGCAGTATTTT
- TRBJ2-7 TRBV11-2 TRBD2 CASSPPLLAASYEQYF TGTGCCAGCAGCCCGCCCCTCCTAGCGGCCTCCTACGAGCAGTACTTC
- TRBJ2-3 TRBV19 TRBD1 CASRGGQGFTDTQYF TGTGCCAGTAGGGGTGGACAGGGATTCACAGATACGCAGTATTTT
- TRBJ2-7 TRBV19 - CASKSGLSSEQYF TGTGCCAGTAAAAGCGGGTTGTCTTCCGAGCAGTACTTC
- TRBJ1-5 TRBV10-3 - CAIGGGGQPQHF TGTGCCATCGGTGGGGGCGGTCAGCCCCAGCATTTT
few TRBJ2-1 TRBV9 TRBD2 CASREEDGDDSYNEQFF TGTGCCAGCCGGGAGGAGGACGGGGATGACTCCTACAATGAGCAGTTCTTC
- TRBJ1-1 TRBV5-1 TRBD1 CASSGGTANTEAFF TGCGCCAGCAGCGGAGGGACAGCGAACACTGAAGCTTTCTTT
- TRBJ1-2 TRBV14 - CASSQDVQGRNYGYTF TGTGCCAGCAGCCAAGACGTCCAGGGTAGGAACTATGGCTACACCTTC
- TRBJ2-7 TRBV2 - CASSVGQPQEQYF TGTGCCAGCAGTGTCGGACAGCCCCAGGAGCAGTACTTC
few TRBJ1-4 TRBV7-6 TRBD1 CASSSETGPSEKLFF TGTGCCAGCAGCTCCGAGACAGGGCCGTCGGAAAAACTGTTTTTT
- TRBJ2-7 TRBV7-9 TRBD1 CASSLSGTGIYEQYF TGTGCCAGCAGCTTGTCCGGGACAGGGATCTACGAGCAGTACTTC
few TRBJ2-7 TRBV11-3 - CASSLTGSTYEQYF TGTGCCAGCAGCTTAACGGGGTCCACTTACGAGCAGTACTTC
few TRBJ2-2 TRBV10-3 TRBD1 CAISLGQGRAGELFF TGTGCCATCAGTCTAGGACAGGGAAGGGCCGGGGAGCTGTTTTTT
few TRBJ1-2 TRBV4-1 - CASSQDRMGLWATYGGYTF TGCGCCAGCAGCCAAGATAGGATGGGACTTTGGGCGACTTATGGTGGCTACACCTTC
few TRBJ1-2 TRBV4-1 - CASSQGFGVGENYGYTF TGCGCCAGCAGCCAAGGGTTTGGGGTTGGGGAGAACTATGGCTACACCTTC
- TRBJ2-1 TRBV6-1 TRBD1 CASRETGGAKKAFF TGTGCCAGCAGAGAAACAGGGGGCGCGAAGAAAGCATTCTTC
few TRBJ2-7 TRBV28 TRBD2 CASSLWGGSGSSYEQYF TGTGCCAGCAGTTTATGGGGTGGTAGCGGGAGTTCATACGAGCAGTACTTC
few TRBJ2-2 TRBV5-1 - CASSATVTNTGELFF TGCGCCAGCAGCGCGACAGTGACCAACACCGGGGAGCTGTTTTTT
few TRBJ2-3 TRBV7-9 - CASSTNGGNTQYF TGTGCCAGCAGCACCAACGGGGGAAATACGCAGTATTTT
- TRBJ2-3 TRBV7-3 - CASSYQVTDTQYF TGTGCCAGCAGCTACCAGGTCACAGATACGCAGTATTTT
- TRBJ2-3 TRBV7-6 TRBD1 CASSLQDRGGQYF TGTGCCAGCAGCCTACAGGACAGGGGTGGGCAGTATTTT
- TRBJ1-1 TRBV9 TRBD1 CASSAGQEVTEAFF TGTGCCAGCAGCGCGGGACAGGAGGTCACTGAAGCTTTCTTT
few TRBJ2-2 TRBV5-4 - CASSFFGELFF TGTGCCAGCAGCTTCTTCGGGGAGCTGTTTTTT
- TRBJ1-4 TRBV6-1 - CASSELDSFATNEKLFF TGTGCCAGCAGTGAACTGGACTCATTTGCAACTAATGAAAAACTGTTTTTT
- TRBJ2-7 TRBV6-6 - CASSPDSQVYEQYF TGTGCCAGCAGCCCTGACAGTCAGGTCTACGAGCAGTACTTC
- TRBJ2-2 TRBV30 - CAWSVRLTGELFF TGTGCCTGGAGTGTACGGTTGACCGGGGAGCTGTTTTTT
- TRBJ1-2 TRBV7-9 - CASSRGPLFGYTF TGTGCCAGCAGCCGCGGGCCGCTATTCGGCTACACCTTC
- TRBJ2-1 TRBV7-2 TRBD2 CASSPRTSGSGEQFF TGTGCCAGCAGCCCTAGGACTAGCGGGAGTGGAGAGCAGTTCTTC
few TRBJ2-3 TRBV7-3 - CASSLSGGGQAGADTQYF TGTGCCAGCAGCTTAAGCGGGGGGGGACAGGCCGGTGCAGATACGCAGTATTTT
few TRBJ2-2 TRBV5-4 TRBD1 CASNSGPGTGNTGELFF TGTGCCAGCAACTCAGGCCCCGGGACAGGGAACACCGGGGAGCTGTTTTTT